This T cell receptor beta chain was identified during a study of glioma-infiltrating T cells after dendritic cell vaccination. Study observations and caveats: Longer survival after dendritic cell vaccination followed higher pretreatment TIL content.

Method: immunoSEQ multiplex PCR; TCRdb's copy keeps in-frame clones and lacks some. The data contain approximately 90,000 clones, about 81% of them seen just once; the ten biggest clones take up around 2.2%. The time point is: after dendritic cell vaccination, including at tumor progression/relapse. In the case of this clone: The antigen is unknown.

Trimming removed 4 bases at V and 13 bases at J, with 21 bases between. This CDR3 is built from 14 residues. Germline CDR1 is SGHRS and CDR2 is YFSETQ. The sample here was blood, taken after dendritic cell vaccination. The origin of this receptor is a human donor with glioblastoma. The J gene is TRBJ2-1, the V gene TRBV5-1; weak D call: TRBD2 (6 bases). CDR3 protein: CASSRASGLRDQFF. The DNA of the CDR3 is TGCGCCAGCAGCAGGGCGAGCGGGCTCCGAGACCAGTTCTTC. The full variable domain, its missing parts supplied by reference TRBV5-1 and TRBJ2-1, is KAGVTQTPRYLIKTRGQQVTLSCSPISGHRSVSWYQQTPGQGLQFLFEYFSETQRNKGNFPGRFSGRQFSNSRSEMNVSTLELGDSALYLCASSRASGLRDQFFGPGTRLTVL.